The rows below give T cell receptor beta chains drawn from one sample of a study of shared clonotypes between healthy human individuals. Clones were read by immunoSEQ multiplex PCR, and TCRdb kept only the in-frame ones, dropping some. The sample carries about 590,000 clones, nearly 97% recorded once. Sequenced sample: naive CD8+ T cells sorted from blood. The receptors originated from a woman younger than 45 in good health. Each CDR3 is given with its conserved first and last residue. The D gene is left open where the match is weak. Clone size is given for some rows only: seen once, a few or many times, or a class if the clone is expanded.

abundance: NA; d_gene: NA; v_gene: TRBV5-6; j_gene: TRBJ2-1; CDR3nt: TGTGCCAGCTCCCCAGGAGGGCTAGAGCAGTTCTTC; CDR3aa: CASSPGGLEQFF
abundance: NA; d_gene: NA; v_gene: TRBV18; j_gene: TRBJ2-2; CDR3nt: TGTGCCAGCTCACCCGACATTGGGGCAAACACCGGGGAGCTGTTTTTT; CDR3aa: CASSPDIGANTGELFF
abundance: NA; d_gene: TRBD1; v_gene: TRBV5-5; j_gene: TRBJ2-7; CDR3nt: TGTGCCAGCAGCTTGTGGGACAGCTCCCTATATTCCTACGAGCAGTACTTC; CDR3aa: CASSLWDSSLYSYEQYF
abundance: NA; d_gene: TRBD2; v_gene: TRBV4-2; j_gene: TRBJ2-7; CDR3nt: TGTGCCAGCAGCCAAGATGCCCGGGCGGGAGCGGGGTCCGAGCAGTACTTC; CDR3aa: CASSQDARAGAGSEQYF
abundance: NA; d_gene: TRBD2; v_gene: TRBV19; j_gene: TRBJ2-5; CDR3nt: TGTGCCAGTAGTTCGACGACTAGCGGAGAGACCCAGTACTTC; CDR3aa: CASSSTTSGETQYF
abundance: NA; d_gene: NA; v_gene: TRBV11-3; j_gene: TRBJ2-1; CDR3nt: TGTGCCAGCAGCCCCGGCGCGGCTAGTAGGAAACCATACAATGAGCAGTTCTTC; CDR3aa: CASSPGAASRKPYNEQFF
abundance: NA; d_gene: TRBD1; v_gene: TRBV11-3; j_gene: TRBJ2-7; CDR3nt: TGTGCCAGCAGCTCGACAGGGGGCTACGAGCAGTACTTC; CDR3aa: CASSSTGGYEQYF
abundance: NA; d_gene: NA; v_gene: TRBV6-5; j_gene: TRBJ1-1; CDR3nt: TGTGCCAGCAATCCGGGAATCATGAACACTGAAGCTTTCTTT; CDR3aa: CASNPGIMNTEAFF
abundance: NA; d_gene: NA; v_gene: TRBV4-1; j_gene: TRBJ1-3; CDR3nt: TGCGCCAGCAGCCGGGAAAAAGGGGGAAACACCATATATTTT; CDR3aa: CASSREKGGNTIYF
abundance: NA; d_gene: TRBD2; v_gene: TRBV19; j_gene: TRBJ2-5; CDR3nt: TGTGCCAACCCGGGGGGGGGACCGGGAGTCCGGGAGACCCAGTACTTC; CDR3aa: CANPGGGPGVRETQYF
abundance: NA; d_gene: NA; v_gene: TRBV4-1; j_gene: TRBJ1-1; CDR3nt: TGCGCCAGCAGCCAAGCCGCGGGTGAAACTGAAGCTTTCTTT; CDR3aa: CASSQAAGETEAFF
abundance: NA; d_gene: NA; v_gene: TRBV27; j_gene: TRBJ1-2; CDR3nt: TGTGCCAGCAGAGAGGACGGGACTAACTATGGCTACACCTTC; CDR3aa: CASREDGTNYGYTF
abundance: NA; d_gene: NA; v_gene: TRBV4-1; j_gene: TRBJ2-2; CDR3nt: TGCGCCAGCAGCCAAGATGCAGGGGCGCGAACCGGGGAGCTGTTTTTT; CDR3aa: CASSQDAGARTGELFF
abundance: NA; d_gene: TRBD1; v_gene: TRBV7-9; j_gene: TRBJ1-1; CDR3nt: TGTGCCAGCAGCAAGGACAGGGATAACACTGAAGCTTTCTTT; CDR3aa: CASSKDRDNTEAFF
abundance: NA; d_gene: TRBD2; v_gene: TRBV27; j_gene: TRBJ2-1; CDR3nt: TGTGCCAGCAGTTTGGGACTAGCGGGATACGCCCCCTCCTACAATGAGCAGTTCTTC; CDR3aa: CASSLGLAGYAPSYNEQFF
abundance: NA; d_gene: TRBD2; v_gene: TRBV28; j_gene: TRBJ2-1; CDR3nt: TGTGCCAGCAGTGGTAGCGGGAGCTCCTACAATGAGCAGTTCTTC; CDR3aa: CASSGSGSSYNEQFF
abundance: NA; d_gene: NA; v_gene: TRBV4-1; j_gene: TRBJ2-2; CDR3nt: TGCGCCAGCAGCCAAGAGCCCAGCGGGCTCACCGGGGAGCTGTTTTTT; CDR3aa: CASSQEPSGLTGELFF
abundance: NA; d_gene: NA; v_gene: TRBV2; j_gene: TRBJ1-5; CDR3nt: TGTGCCAGCAGACATAGCAATCAGCCCCAGCATTTT; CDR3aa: CASRHSNQPQHF
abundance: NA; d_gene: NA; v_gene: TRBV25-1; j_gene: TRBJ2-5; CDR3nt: TGTGCCAGCGACCGATCCTCAGGGATTCGAGAGACCCAGTACTTC; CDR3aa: CASDRSSGIRETQYF
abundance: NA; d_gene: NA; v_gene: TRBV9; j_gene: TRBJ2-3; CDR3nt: TGTGCCAGCAGCGTTCAAGGACAGTACACAGATACGCAGTATTTT; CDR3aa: CASSVQGQYTDTQYF
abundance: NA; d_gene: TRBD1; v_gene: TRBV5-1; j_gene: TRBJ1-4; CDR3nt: TGCGCCAGCAGCACCGGACAGGCAACTAATGAAAAACTGTTTTTT; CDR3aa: CASSTGQATNEKLFF
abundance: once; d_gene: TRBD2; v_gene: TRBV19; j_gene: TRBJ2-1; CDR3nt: TGTGCCAGTAGCCCTCTAGCGGAGGCGTTCTACAATGAGCAGTTCTTC; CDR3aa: CASSPLAEAFYNEQFF
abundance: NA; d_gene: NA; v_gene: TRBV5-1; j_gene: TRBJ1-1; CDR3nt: TGCGCCAGCAGCTTGGTTCAGGGTGCGACTGAAGCTTTCTTT; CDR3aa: CASSLVQGATEAFF
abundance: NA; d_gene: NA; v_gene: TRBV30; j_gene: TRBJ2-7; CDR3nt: TGTGCCTGGAGCATCGACACTGGAAGCTACGAGCAGTACTTC; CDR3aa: CAWSIDTGSYEQYF
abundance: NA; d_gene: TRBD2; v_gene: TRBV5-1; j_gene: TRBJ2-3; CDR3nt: TGCGCCAGCAGCTTGTACACTAGCGGGAGGGGAGATACGCAGTATTTT; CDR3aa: CASSLYTSGRGDTQYF
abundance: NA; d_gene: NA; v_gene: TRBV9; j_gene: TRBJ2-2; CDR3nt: TGTGCCAGCAGCGTAGTGGCAGGGGACGGGGAGCTGTTTTTT; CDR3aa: CASSVVAGDGELFF
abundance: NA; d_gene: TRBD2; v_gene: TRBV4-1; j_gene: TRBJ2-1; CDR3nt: TGCGCCAGCAGCTCTCAGACTAGCGGGAGGGCCGGTGAGCAGTTCTTC; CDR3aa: CASSSQTSGRAGEQFF
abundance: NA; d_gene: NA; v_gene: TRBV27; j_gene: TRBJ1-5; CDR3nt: TGTGCCAGCAGTTTTTTGTCTAGCAATCAGCCCCAGCATTTT; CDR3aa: CASSFLSSNQPQHF
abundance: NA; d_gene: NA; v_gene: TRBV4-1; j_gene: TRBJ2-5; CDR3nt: TGCGCCAGCAGCCACTCAGATCGGGGAGAGACCCAGTACTTC; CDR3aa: CASSHSDRGETQYF
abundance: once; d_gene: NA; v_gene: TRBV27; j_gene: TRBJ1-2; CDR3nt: TGTGCCAGCGGAAACGGGGCTAACTATGGCTACACCTTC; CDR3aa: CASGNGANYGYTF
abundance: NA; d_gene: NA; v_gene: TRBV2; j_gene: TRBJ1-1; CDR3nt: TGTGCCAGCAGTGAAGGGGGGCCCACTGAAGCTTTCTTT; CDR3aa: CASSEGGPTEAFF
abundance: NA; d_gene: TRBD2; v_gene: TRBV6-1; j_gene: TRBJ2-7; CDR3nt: TGTGCCGCGGGGGGGGAGCAGTACTTC; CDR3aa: CAAGGEQYF
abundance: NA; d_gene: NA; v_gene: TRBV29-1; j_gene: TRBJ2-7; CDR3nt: TGCAGCGTTGGAGCAGGGTCCTACGAGCAGTACTTC; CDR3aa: CSVGAGSYEQYF
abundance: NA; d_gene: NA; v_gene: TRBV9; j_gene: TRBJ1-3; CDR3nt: TGTGCCAGCGAGGGTCATGGAAACACCATATATTTT; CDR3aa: CASEGHGNTIYF
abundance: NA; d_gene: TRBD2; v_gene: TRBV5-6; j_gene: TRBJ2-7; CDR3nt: TGTGCCAGCAGTATCGACATAAGCGGGAGTGCCCTCTACGAGCAGTACTTC; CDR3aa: CASSIDISGSALYEQYF
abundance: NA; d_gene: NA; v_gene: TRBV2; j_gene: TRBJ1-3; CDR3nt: TGTGCCAGCAGTGTTAATTCGGAGGGTAGTCCGGGACCTTTCTCTGGAAACACCATATATTTT; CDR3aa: CASSVNSEGSPGPFSGNTIYF
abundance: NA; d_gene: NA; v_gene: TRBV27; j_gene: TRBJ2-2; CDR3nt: TGTGCCAGCAGTTTACGGGACACCGGGGAGCTGTTTTTT; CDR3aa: CASSLRDTGELFF
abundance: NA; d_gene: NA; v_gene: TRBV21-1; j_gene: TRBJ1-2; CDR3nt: TGTGCCACACTGACGGAACTTAATAACTATGGCTACACCTTC; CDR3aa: CATLTELNNYGYTF
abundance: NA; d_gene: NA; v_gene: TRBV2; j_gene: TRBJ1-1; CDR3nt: TGTGCCAGCAGTGACAGGTCCGGGAACACTGAAGCTTTCTTT; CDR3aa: CASSDRSGNTEAFF
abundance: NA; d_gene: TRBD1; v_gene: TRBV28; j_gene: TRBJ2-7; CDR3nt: TGTGCCAGCATCCATCAGGGGGCAGGTTACGAGCAGTACTTC; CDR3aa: CASIHQGAGYEQYF
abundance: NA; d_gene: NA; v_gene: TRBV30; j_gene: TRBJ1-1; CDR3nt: TGTGCCTGGAACCGAAACACTGAAGCTTTCTTT; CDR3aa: CAWNRNTEAFF